This TCR beta chain was documented in a study of blood T cell repertoires in COVID-19. In the original processing: Amplification from reference gene primers served as the basis for estimated nucleated cell counts. Assay used: immunoSEQ multiplex PCR; TCRdb lists only in-frame clones, some missing. That table gives V, J and clone size, and the DNA gave D and trimming. The sample yields over 50,000 clones, 80% to 90% seen once. Germline loops: CDR1 PRHDT, CDR2 FYEKMQ (reference sequence). With 1 base removed from V and 5 bases from J, the gap between germline ends came to 9 bases. CDR3 size: 14 residues.

This chain uses TRBV13 with TRBJ2-1; no clear D gene. Sequenced sample: peripheral blood. The receptor was derived from a man aged 55 to 70 with acute or convalescent COVID-19. CDR3 nucleotide sequence: TGTGCCAGCAGCTTAGTCAACGTAGACAATGAGCAGTTCTTC. This translates into CASSLVNVDNEQFF.